Below, 22 T cell receptor beta chains from the same sample are listed, as sequenced in a study of blood T cell repertoires in COVID-19. TCRdb's copy holds only in-frame clones and misses some; the assay was immunoSEQ multiplex PCR. The sample yields 150,000 to 200,000 clones, approximately 85% seen once. The sample consisted of peripheral blood. The source is a woman between 50 and 59 years old with COVID-19, enrolled during active disease.

The chain carries TRBV11-1 and TRBJ1-6, with D unresolved. Germline assignment: CDR1 SGHAT and CDR2 FQDESV (reference sequence). The CDR3 extends over 12 amino acids. V shed 2 bases and J shed 10 bases, with 6 bases lying between them. The CDR3 region is CASSLRGSPLHF. CDR3 DNA sequence: TGTGCCAGCAGCTTACGAGGATCACCCCTCCACTTT.

J is TRBJ2-2 and V is TRBV7-8, with D tentatively TRBD1 (6 bases). The CDR3 runs 15 residues. Per the germline V gene, CDR1 is SGHVS and CDR2 is FQNEAQ. V dropped 10 bases and J dropped 0 bases, with 15 bases sitting between them. In nucleotides, the CDR3 is TGTGCCACCCTCTGGGACATCGCGAACACCGGGGAGCTGTTTTTT. It encodes CATLWDIANTGELFF.

The CDR3 loop reads CASGGEFTETQYF. The CDR3 DNA sequence: TGTGCCAGCGGCGGGGAGTTTACAGAGACCCAGTACTTC. The chain uses TRBV27 and TRBJ2-5; TRBD2 is a possible D gene (6 bases). This CDR3 is 13 amino acids long. V lost 8 bases and J 4 bases, leaving 14 bases between the germline ends. The germline gives CDR1 MNHEY, CDR2 SMNVEV (reference sequence).

The chain uses TRBV6-5 and TRBJ1-5; possible D gene TRBD1, 6 bases. In germline, CDR1 is MNHEY, CDR2 SVGAGI. V dropped 5 bases and J dropped 3 bases, with 11 bases sitting between them. The CDR3 is 14 residues long. The DNA of the CDR3 is TGTGCCAGCAGTCCAGGGGCTTTCAATCAGCCCCAGCATTTT. It specifies CASSPGAFNQPQHF.

The genes are TRBV28 and TRBJ1-6; D remains unclear. The CDR3 has 14 residues. Germline V CDR1 and CDR2: MDHEN, SYDVKM. V lost 6 bases and J lost 3, with 9 bases in between. As DNA, the CDR3 is TGTGCCAGCAGGCCAGAAAACTATAATTCACCCCTCCACTTT. Encoded protein: CASRPENYNSPLHF.

This chain uses TRBV5-5 with TRBJ2-1; D possibly corresponds to TRBD2 (5 bases). V was pared by 0 bases and J by 8 bases, with 15 bases between. CDR3 size: 15 residues. Germline V gene lookup returns CDR1 SGHKS and CDR2 YYEKEE (reference sequence). CDR3 sequence (DNA): TGTGCCAGCAGCTTGGAGCGGACCACGACCCATGAGCAGTTCTTC. It yields the protein CASSLERTTTHEQFF.

This chain connects TRBV27 to TRBJ1-6; unclear D gene. Germline V CDR1 and CDR2: MNHEY, SMNVEV (reference sequence). V lost 7 bases, J lost 7 bases, and 17 bases lay in between. CDR3 length: 15 amino acids. This CDR3 is CASTNRREVNSPLHF. CDR3 bases: TGTGCCAGCACCAATAGGAGGGAAGTAAATTCACCCCTCCACTTT.

The V gene is TRBV5-4, the J gene TRBJ1-3; D call uncertain. Per germline, CDR1 SGHNT and CDR2 YYREEE (reference sequence). CDR3 length: 14 residues. Trimming shortened V by 2 bases and J by 4 bases, and 10 bases separated the two germline ends. The CDR3 region has the DNA TGTGCCAGCAGCTTCGAGCAGGCGGGAAACACCATATATTTT. As protein: CASSFEQAGNTIYF.

The chain links TRBV7-2 to TRBJ2-2, with 9 bases lining up with TRBD1. Germline V gene sequence: CDR1 SGHTA, CDR2 FQGNSA. The CDR3 loop spans 15 amino acids. V trimming: 5 bases; J trimming: 5 bases; junction bases outside the gene matches: 6. The CDR3 sequence: CASSLGQGGTGELFF. CDR3 bases: TGTGCCAGCAGCCTGGGACAGGGTGGAACCGGGGAGCTGTTTTTT.

This chain connects TRBV5-6 to TRBJ2-1; D not certain. V lost 4 bases and J 4 bases, leaving 6 bases between the germline ends. This CDR3 comprises 12 residues. The germline V gene has CDR1 SGHDT and CDR2 YYEEEE. The chain's CDR3 is CASSDGYNEQFF. The CDR3 DNA sequence: TGTGCCAGCAGCGACGGGTACAATGAGCAGTTCTTC. Drawing the rest from reference TRBV5-6 and TRBJ2-1, the complete variable domain is DAGVTQSPTHLIKTRGQQVTLRCSPKSGHDTVSWYQQALGQGPQFIFQYYEEEERQRGNFPDRFSGHQFPNYSSELNVNALLLGDSALYLCASSDGYNEQFFGPGTRLTVL.

The chain has TRBV5-1 and TRBJ1-1; tentatively, D is TRBD1 (5 bases). V lost 5 bases, J lost 11 bases, and 16 bases lay in between. Germline assignment: CDR1 SGHRS and CDR2 YFSETQ. The CDR3 is 12 amino acids. CDR3 in amino acids: CASSPGEGVAFF. The CDR3 region has the DNA TGCGCCAGCAGTCCGGGGGAGGGTGTGGCTTTCTTT.

The chain employs TRBV3-1 (or the pseudogene TRBV3-2) and TRBJ1-1; no firm D call. Trimming took off 0 bases at V and 4 bases at J, with 6 bases between the two ends. The CDR3 is made up of 13 amino acids. Germline CDR1 reads LGHDT; CDR2 reads YNNKEL (reference sequence). The CDR3 sequence is CASSQDGSTEAFF. The CDR3 DNA sequence: TGTGCCAGCAGCCAAGATGGCAGCACTGAAGCTTTCTTT.

The J gene is TRBJ2-1, the V gene TRBV7-2; no firm D call. Germline V gene lookup returns CDR1 SGHTA and CDR2 FQGNSA. Trimming cost V 5 bases and J 3 bases, with 11 bases left between them. This CDR3 is 14 amino acids long. CDR3 DNA sequence: TGTGCCAGCAGCAAACCTAGGCTCTACAATGAGCAGTTCTTC. This codes for CASSKPRLYNEQFF.

V and J are TRBV6-5 and TRBJ1-1; D is possibly TRBD1 (6 bases). V was clipped by 6 bases and J by 10 bases, with 9 bases between them. The germline V gene encodes CDR1 MNHEY and CDR2 SVGAGI. This CDR3 is built from 10 residues. Here the CDR3 DNA reads TGTGCCAGCAGACAGGGAGTAGCTTTCTTT. Its protein is CASRQGVAFF.

The chain combines TRBV28 with TRBJ2-4, with 10 bases identical to TRBD2. The CDR3 sequence is 14 residues long. The germline V gene encodes CDR1 MDHEN and CDR2 SYDVKM. Trimming removed 5 bases from V and 10 bases from J; junction bases left unmatched: 8. The CDR3 sequence: CASSGLAALRIQYF. In nucleotides, the CDR3 is TGTGCCAGCAGTGGACTAGCGGCCCTGCGGATTCAGTACTTC.

The chain employs TRBV10-3 and TRBJ2-3; TRBD2 agrees at 8 bases. V dropped 10 bases and J dropped 1; count of bases not matched to a gene: 10. There are 15 residues in the CDR3. CDR1 ENHRY and CDR2 SYGVKD come from the germline V gene. CDR3 sequence reads: CATRLGSGGTDTQYF. For the CDR3, the DNA is TGTGCCACCCGCTTGGGTAGCGGGGGCACAGATACGCAGTATTTT.

This sequence joins TRBV4-2 and TRBJ2-3; a weak D match, TRBD2 (7 bases). Trimming took 1 base from V and 2 from J, leaving 13 bases between them. Germline V CDR1 and CDR2: LGHNA, YNFKEQ. This CDR3 region has 16 residues. The CDR3 spells CASSQAGGRTTDTQYF. The CDR3 DNA sequence: TGTGCCAGCAGCCAAGCCGGGGGGCGGACCACAGATACGCAGTATTTT.

The genes are TRBV19 and TRBJ1-1, with D maybe TRBD1 (6 bases). The CDR3 is made up of 12 amino acids. Germline V CDR1 and CDR2: LNHDA, SQIVND (reference sequence). V gave up 4 bases and J gave up 7 bases, with 10 bases separating them. CDR3 amino acids: CASSTGQNEAFF. The DNA for the CDR3 is TGTGCCAGTAGTACTGGACAGAATGAAGCTTTCTTT. Drawing the rest from reference TRBV19 and TRBJ1-1, the complete variable domain is DGGITQSPKYLFRKEGQNVTLSCEQNLNHDAMYWYRQDPGQGLRLIYYSQIVNDFQKGDIAEGYSVSREKKESFPLTVTSAQKNPTAFYLCASSTGQNEAFFGQGTRLTVV.

The chain carries TRBV6-2 or TRBV6-3 and TRBJ2-5, with 11 bases lining up with TRBD1. The V segment lost 5 bases and the J segment 1 base; nucleotides outside the gene matches: 3. Germline-derived CDR1 and CDR2 are MNHEY and SVGEGT. The CDR3 runs 15 residues. As DNA, the CDR3 is TGTGCCAGCAGTGGACAGGGGGCGGGCCAAGAGACCCAGTACTTC. It yields the protein CASSGQGAGQETQYF.

The chain carries TRBV29-1 and TRBJ2-5; TRBD1 matches 7 bases. The CDR3 totals 13 residues. Trimming at V came to 7 bases and at J to 2 bases, leaving 7 bases not matched to a gene. CDR1 is SQVTM and CDR2 is ANQGSEA in the germline V gene. CDR3 bases: TGCAGCGCACAGGGGTCGGATCAAGAGACCCAGTACTTC. This sequence encodes CSAQGSDQETQYF.

The CDR3 bases are TGTGCCAGCAGTTTAACTATAGCGGGGGGAGCAGATACGCAGTATTTT. Translation: CASSLTIAGGADTQYF. J is TRBJ2-3 and V is TRBV28, with TRBD2 identical over 10 bases. This CDR3 has 16 residues. Germline values: CDR1 MDHEN, CDR2 SYDVKM. After removal of 2 bases from V and 4 bases from J, the junction contained 6 bases not matched to a gene.

The rearrangement links TRBV6-5 to TRBJ2-1; a possible D gene is TRBD1 (6 bases). Germline V gene lookup returns CDR1 MNHEY and CDR2 SVGAGI. This CDR3 is built from 14 residues. Trimming took off 6 bases at V and 4 bases at J, with 13 bases between the two ends. The CDR3 DNA reads TGTGCCAGCAGCACCAAGGGGGAATACAATGAGCAGTTCTTC. Amino acid sequence: CASSTKGEYNEQFF.